The clone carrying this T cell receptor (beta chain) was counted a few times. The data stem from a study of blood T cell repertoires in COVID-19. Study as a whole: Whether acute or convalescent, the COVID-19 samples came from the United States, Italy and Spain. PBMCs, B-cell-depleted T cells, or T cells were the source of the cDNA or gDNA that made up the material.

In the authors' methods: Amplification from reference gene primers served as the basis for estimated nucleated cell counts. Libraries were prepared by immunoSEQ multiplex PCR; TCRdb keeps only in-frame clonotypes and omits some of them. Clonal size and the V and J genes are those of that table, whereas D and trimming came from the DNA. Counted here are approximately 120,000 clones, roughly 75% occurring once; the ten biggest clones make up almost 4.5%. Trimming pared 0 bases from V and 0 bases from J, leaving 9 bases between. The CDR3 length is 15 residues. Germline V gives CDR1 GTSNPN, CDR2 SVGIG (reference sequence).

The V gene is TRBV30, the J gene TRBJ1-5, with D tentatively TRBD1 (6 bases). The clonotype was recovered from a human donor in a cohort sampled during active or convalescent COVID-19. Sequencing was done on a sample of peripheral blood. The chain's CDR3 is CAWSVQGLSNQPQHF. The CDR3 coding sequence is TGTGCCTGGAGTGTACAGGGTCTTAGCAATCAGCCCCAGCATTTT.